The rows below give T cell receptor beta chains drawn from one sample of a study of blood T cell repertoires in COVID-19. Sequencing was performed with immunoSEQ multiplex PCR; in TCRdb, only in-frame clones are kept and a portion is missing. The data show about 130,000 clones, under 90% seen once. The sample taken for sequencing was peripheral blood. The receptors originated from a woman in her sixties or seventies with active or convalescent COVID-19. CDR3s include the opening cysteine and the closing phenylalanine or tryptophan. D genes are given only for firm matches. Not all rows give a size; the values are once, few, many and, for expanded clones, a class.

size	D	V	J	DNA	CDR3
NA	NA	TRBV10-2	TRBJ2-2	TGCGCCAGCAGAATCCGGGAGCAGGGCGGGGAGCTGTTTTTT	CASRIREQGGELFF
NA	NA	TRBV28	TRBJ2-1	TGTGCCAGCAGTTCGCTCTTGACGGGGAATGAGCAGTTCTTC	CASSSLLTGNEQFF
NA	NA	TRBV5-6	TRBJ1-4	TGTGCCAGCAGCTCGGTGACAGGCGGGGGAGAAAAACTGTTTTTT	CASSSVTGGGEKLFF
NA	TRBD1	TRBV6-5	TRBJ1-4	TGTGCCAGCGCTTTATGGGACAGCCACGAAAAACTGTTTTTT	CASALWDSHEKLFF
once	NA	TRBV9	TRBJ2-1	TGTGCCAGCAGCGTAGTCCCAGTAAGCGTCGAGCTTGAGCAGTTCTTC	CASSVVPVSVELEQFF
NA	NA	TRBV10-3	TRBJ2-2	TGTGCCATTCTGAGTGGACTACCCACCGGGGAGCTGTTTTTT	CAILSGLPTGELFF
once	NA	TRBV5-1	TRBJ2-5	TGCGCCAGCAGCTTGGCAGAACAAGAGACCCAGTACTTC	CASSLAEQETQYF
NA	TRBD1	TRBV5-1	TRBJ2-2	TGCGCCAGCAGCAGCGGGACAGGGGCCACCGGGGAGCTGTTTTTT	CASSSGTGATGELFF
NA	NA	TRBV5-1	TRBJ1-4	TGCGCCAGCAGCTTGGAGGGGTCCACTAATGAAAAACTGTTTTTT	CASSLEGSTNEKLFF
NA	TRBD1	TRBV28	TRBJ2-3	TGTGCCAGCAGTTCGTTGACAGGGTTTTTCACAGATACGCAGTATTTT	CASSSLTGFFTDTQYF
NA	NA	TRBV4-2	TRBJ2-3	TGTGCCAGCAGCTCAAGAGGAGCAGATACGCAGTATTTT	CASSSRGADTQYF
NA	NA	TRBV2	TRBJ2-3	TGTGCCAGCAGCACGTCCACCTACTACACAGATACGCAGTATTTT	CASSTSTYYTDTQYF
once	TRBD1	TRBV6-6	TRBJ1-6	TGTGCCAGCAGTCGATTACAGGGACAGGGCTCCTATAATTCACCCCTCCACTTT	CASSRLQGQGSYNSPLHF
NA	NA	TRBV6-5	TRBJ1-3	TGTGCCAGCAGGGACGCAGGGTCTGGAAACACCATATATTTT	CASRDAGSGNTIYF
NA	TRBD1	TRBV12-3/TRBV12-4	TRBJ1-2	TGTGCCAGCACCAGGGGGACAGCCTATGGCTACACCTTC	CASTRGTAYGYTF
NA	NA	TRBV5-6	TRBJ2-3	TGTGCCAGCAGCTTTAACGGGGGGCAAGGGAGCACAGATACGCAGTATTTT	CASSFNGGQGSTDTQYF
NA	TRBD1	TRBV18	TRBJ2-7	TGTGCCAGCTCACCTGCCGGGACAGGGTCGTACGAGCAGTACTTC	CASSPAGTGSYEQYF
NA	NA	TRBV11-2	TRBJ1-3	TGTGCCAGCAGAACCGACAGGTCAGGAAACACCATATATTTT	CASRTDRSGNTIYF
NA	NA	TRBV6-5	TRBJ1-1	TGTGCCAGCAGTTACTCAGTAGAGAACACTGAAGCTTTCTTT	CASSYSVENTEAFF
NA	NA	TRBV5-6	TRBJ2-1	TGTGCCAGCAGCTCCCAGGCAGGGACACCCTACAATGAGCAGTTCTTC	CASSSQAGTPYNEQFF
NA	NA	TRBV2	TRBJ1-5	TGTGCCAGCAGTGTGGCAGGGTTAAACCAGCCCCAGCATTTT	CASSVAGLNQPQHF
once	NA	TRBV9	TRBJ1-4	TGTGCCAGCAGCGTAGAGGGGCAGAATGAAAAACTGTTTTTT	CASSVEGQNEKLFF
NA	TRBD1	TRBV19	TRBJ2-2	TGTGCCAGTAGTCCGGACAGGGTGTTCACCGGGGAGCTGTTTTTT	CASSPDRVFTGELFF
once	TRBD2	TRBV28	TRBJ2-1	TGTGCCAGCAGCCTAAGGAGCGGGAGTAGGGATGAGCAGTTCTTC	CASSLRSGSRDEQFF
NA	NA	TRBV7-2	TRBJ1-1	TGTGCCAGCAGCTTTCAGCTCGGCGGGGGGGCTGAAGCTTTCTTT	CASSFQLGGGAEAFF
NA	TRBD1	TRBV7-9	TRBJ2-1	TGTGCCAGCAGCCATCCGGGACAGGGCATCCATGAGCAGTTCTTC	CASSHPGQGIHEQFF
few	NA	TRBV19	TRBJ1-1	TGTGCCAGTACGGGGGATGAGACTGAAGCTTTCTTT	CASTGDETEAFF
few	TRBD2	TRBV11-1	TRBJ2-5	TGTGCCAGCAGCTCGGTAGCGGGGGGCCAGGGAGAGACCCAGTACTTC	CASSSVAGGQGETQYF
NA	TRBD2	TRBV19	TRBJ2-2	TGTGCCAGTAGTCCCCGGACTAGCGCCGGGGAGCTGTTTTTT	CASSPRTSAGELFF
NA	TRBD2	TRBV3-1/TRBV3-2	TRBJ2-7	TGTGCCAGCAGCCAAGACCTACTAGCGGGTACCTACGAGCAGTACTTC	CASSQDLLAGTYEQYF
NA	TRBD2	TRBV28	TRBJ2-2	TGTGCCAGCAAGAACTTAACTAGCGGGGCGAACACCGGGGAGCTGTTTTTT	CASKNLTSGANTGELFF
NA	NA	TRBV7-2	TRBJ2-3	TGTGCCAGCAGCTTAGTACTTCAAGATACGCAGTATTTT	CASSLVLQDTQYF
few	TRBD2	TRBV7-2	TRBJ2-2	TGTGCCAGCAGCTTGGGCGGGGGGGCCTATCTGTTTTTT	CASSLGGGAYLFF
NA	NA	TRBV28	TRBJ2-1	TGTGCCAGCAGTCCCAATCAGGGGTTTGAGCAGTTCTTC	CASSPNQGFEQFF
NA	NA	TRBV6-6	TRBJ1-6	TGTGCCAGCAACAAACAACAGGGTTATAATTCACCCCTCCACTTT	CASNKQQGYNSPLHF
NA	TRBD2	TRBV5-6	TRBJ2-3	TGTGCCAGCAGCTTTGGATGGGGGGGACCCGATACGCAGTATTTT	CASSFGWGGPDTQYF
NA	TRBD1	TRBV28	TRBJ2-7	TGTGCCAGCAGTTTAGTCGAGGGGGCATCCGAGCAGTACTTC	CASSLVEGASEQYF
once	TRBD2	TRBV25-1	TRBJ2-7	TGTGCCAGCAGTGATACGGGAGGGCTCCTCGAGCAGTACTTC	CASSDTGGLLEQYF
NA	TRBD2	TRBV7-8	TRBJ2-3	TGTGCCAGCAGCTTAGATTTCTTGATAAGGGGACTAGCGGGAGCAGATACGCAGTATTTT	CASSLDFLIRGLAGADTQYF
NA	NA	TRBV5-6	TRBJ1-1	TGTGCCAGCCTACGAGACTGGGACACTGAAGCTTTCTTT	CASLRDWDTEAFF
NA	NA	TRBV5-4	TRBJ2-3	TGTGCCAGCAGCTTGGGCGGGAAGGGCACAGATACGCAGTATTTT	CASSLGGKGTDTQYF
NA	NA	TRBV30	TRBJ1-2	TGTGCCGGTTCGGTTCTGCGAGGCTACACCTTC	CAGSVLRGYTF
NA	NA	TRBV25-1	TRBJ1-2	TGTGCCAGCAGTGTACAGCTGAACTATGGCTACACCTTC	CASSVQLNYGYTF
NA	TRBD1	TRBV2	TRBJ2-1	TGTGCCAGCAGTGAGAGGGGGCTCGACAATGAGCAGTTCTTC	CASSERGLDNEQFF
NA	TRBD2	TRBV7-2	TRBJ2-7	TGTGCCAGCAGCCACGGGGCAGCGGGAGGAGGTGAGCAGTACTTC	CASSHGAAGGGEQYF
NA	NA	TRBV12-5	TRBJ1-1	TGTGCTAGTGTTTTTGGGGGGGGGACTGAAGCTTTCTTT	CASVFGGGTEAFF